Sequencing of this TCR beta chain was carried out in a study of T-cell reconstitution after alpha-beta-depleted transplantation in children (dated by TCRdb to the mid-2010s). With regard to the full study: The study quantitatively tracked T-cell immune reconstitution after TCRalphabeta/CD19-depleted allogeneic hematopoietic cell transplantation in children using TCR repertoire profiling.

Library preparation was by PCR. Sequencing used an Illumina HiSeq 2500. Molecular barcoding was employed in the preparation of TCR libraries, with unique molecular identifiers being used to normalize TCRbeta repertoire quantification. TCRdb cleaned the public reads at Q25 with fastp, built clones with MiXCR and kept in-frame beta chains. Entries are consolidated by CDR3 protein sequence, retaining the most common genes and DNA. In all, the sample holds 420,000 or so distinct CDR3 sequences, and approximately 11% of those were seen once. 4.5% to 6% of the sample is in the top ten clones. Relative to germline, V is 5 bases shorter and J is 7 bases shorter, with 21 bases between their ends. The CDR3 starts with the cysteine, ends with the phenylalanine, and has 16 residues. The entry retains the CDR3 DNA only, 48 bases that are in frame from base 1. The CDR1 and CDR2 encoded by the germline V gene are SGHVS and FQNEAQ.

This clonotype occurred a few times. Which antigen it targets is not known. Base qualities are not recorded, but no much larger clone differs from it by a single base. This sample comprised PBMCs from the stem cell graft donor, obtained from the stem cell graft. The origin of this receptor is a human donor who donated a stem cell graft to a child with acute myeloid leukemia. The chain uses TRBV7-8 and TRBJ2-1; D gene: possibly TRBD1, on 6 matching bases. DNA sequence: TGTGCCAGCAGCCCCAGGGGAGACAGGTTTCGGAATGAGCAGTTCTTC. Translation gives CASSPRGDRFRNEQFF.